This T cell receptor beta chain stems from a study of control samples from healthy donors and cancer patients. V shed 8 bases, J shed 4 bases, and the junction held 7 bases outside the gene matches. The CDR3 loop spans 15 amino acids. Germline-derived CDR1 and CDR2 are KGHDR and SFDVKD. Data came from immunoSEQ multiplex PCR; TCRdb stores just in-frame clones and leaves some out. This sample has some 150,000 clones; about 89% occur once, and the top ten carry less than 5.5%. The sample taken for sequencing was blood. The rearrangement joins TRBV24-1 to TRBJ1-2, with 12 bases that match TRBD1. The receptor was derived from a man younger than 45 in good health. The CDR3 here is CATTLGTGGPYGYTF. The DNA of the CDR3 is TGTGCCACCACACTCGGGACAGGGGGCCCCTATGGCTACACCTTC.